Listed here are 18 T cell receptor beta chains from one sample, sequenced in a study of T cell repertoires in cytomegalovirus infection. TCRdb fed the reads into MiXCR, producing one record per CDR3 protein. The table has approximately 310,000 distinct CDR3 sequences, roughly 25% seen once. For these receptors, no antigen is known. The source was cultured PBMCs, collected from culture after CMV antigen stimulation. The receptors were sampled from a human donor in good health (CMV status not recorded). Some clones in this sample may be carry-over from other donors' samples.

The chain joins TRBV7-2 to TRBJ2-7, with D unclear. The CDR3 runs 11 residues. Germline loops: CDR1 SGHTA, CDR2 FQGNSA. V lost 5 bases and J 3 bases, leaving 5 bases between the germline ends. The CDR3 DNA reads TGTGCCAGCAGCATCGACTACGAGCAGTACTTC. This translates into CASSIDYEQYF.

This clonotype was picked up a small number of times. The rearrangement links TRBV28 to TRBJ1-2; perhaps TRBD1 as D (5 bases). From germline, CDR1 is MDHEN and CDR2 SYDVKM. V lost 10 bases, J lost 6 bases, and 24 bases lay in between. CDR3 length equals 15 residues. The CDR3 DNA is TGTGCCACCGTCCAGGGTCGAGACTTAGAAAATGGCTACACCTTC. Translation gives CATVQGRDLENGYTF.

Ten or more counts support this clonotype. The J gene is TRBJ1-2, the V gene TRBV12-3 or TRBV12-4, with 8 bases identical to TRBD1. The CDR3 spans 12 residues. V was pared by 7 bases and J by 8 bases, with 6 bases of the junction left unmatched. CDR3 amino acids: CASNDRGGGYTF. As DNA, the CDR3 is TGTGCCAGCAACGACAGGGGCGGAGGCTACACCTTC.

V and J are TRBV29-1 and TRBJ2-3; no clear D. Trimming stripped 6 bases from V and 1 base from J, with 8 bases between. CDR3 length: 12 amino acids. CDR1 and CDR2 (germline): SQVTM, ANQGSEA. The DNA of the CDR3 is TGCAGCGTCGGGCCTGGCACAGATACGCAGTATTTT. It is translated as CSVGPGTDTQYF.

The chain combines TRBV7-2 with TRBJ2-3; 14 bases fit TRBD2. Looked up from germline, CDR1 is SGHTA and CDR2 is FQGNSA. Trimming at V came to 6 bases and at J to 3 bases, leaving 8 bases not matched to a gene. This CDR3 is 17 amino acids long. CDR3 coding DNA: TGTGCCAGCAGTCCACCGGGACTAGCGGGAGTGACAGATACGCAGTATTTT. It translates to CASSPPGLAGVTDTQYF.

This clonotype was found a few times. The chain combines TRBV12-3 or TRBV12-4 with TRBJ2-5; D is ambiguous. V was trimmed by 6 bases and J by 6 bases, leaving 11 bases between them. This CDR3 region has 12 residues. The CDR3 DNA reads TGTGCCAGCAGCCTCGGGTTGCAGACCCAGTACTTC. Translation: CASSLGLQTQYF.

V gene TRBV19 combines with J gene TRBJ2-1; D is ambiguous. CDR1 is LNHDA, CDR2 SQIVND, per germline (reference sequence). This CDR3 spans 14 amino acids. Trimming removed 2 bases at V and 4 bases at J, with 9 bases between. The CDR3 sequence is CASSINDAYNEQFF. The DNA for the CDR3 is TGTGCCAGTAGTATAAACGACGCGTACAATGAGCAGTTCTTC.

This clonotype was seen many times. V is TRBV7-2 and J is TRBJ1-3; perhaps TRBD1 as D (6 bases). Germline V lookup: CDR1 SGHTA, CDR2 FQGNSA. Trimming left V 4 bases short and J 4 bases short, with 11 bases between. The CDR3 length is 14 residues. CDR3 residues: CASSSPGHGNTIYF. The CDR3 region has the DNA TGTGCCAGCAGCTCCCCGGGACACGGAAACACCATATATTTT. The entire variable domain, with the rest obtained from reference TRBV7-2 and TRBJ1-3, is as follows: GAGVSQSPSNKVTEKGKDVELRCDPISGHTALYWYRQSLGQGLEFLIYFQGNSAPDKSGLPSDRFSAERTGGSVSTLTIQRTQQEDSAVYLCASSSPGHGNTIYFGEGSWLTVV.

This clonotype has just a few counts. The CDR3 nucleotides read TGTGCCAGCAAGTCCCTCTCAGATACGCAGTATTTT. Amino acids: CASKSLSDTQYF. V usage is TRBV28 and J usage is TRBJ2-3; D ambiguous. CDR1 and CDR2 from the germline V gene are MDHEN and SYDVKM. V was pared by 7 bases and J by 4 bases, with 9 bases between. The CDR3 is made up of 12 amino acids.

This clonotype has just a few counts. The CDR3 nucleotides are TGTGCCAGTAGTATAGGACCCTCCATATATTTT. Translating gives CASSIGPSIYF. The V call is TRBV19, the J call TRBJ1-3; D is unclear. This CDR3 region has 11 residues. The germline CDR1 and CDR2 sequences are LNHDA and SQIVND (reference sequence). Trimming cost V 1 base and J 11 bases, with 6 bases left between them.

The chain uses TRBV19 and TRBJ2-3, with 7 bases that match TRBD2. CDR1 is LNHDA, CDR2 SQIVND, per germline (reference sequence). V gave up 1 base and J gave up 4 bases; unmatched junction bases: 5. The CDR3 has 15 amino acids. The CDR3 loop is CASSIGTGGADTQYF. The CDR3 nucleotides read TGTGCCAGTAGTATAGGGACGGGAGGAGCAGATACGCAGTATTTT.

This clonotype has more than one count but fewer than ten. CDR3 bases: TGTGCCAGCAGCTTTTCCACCGGGGGGCAGTTCTTC. This codes for CASSFSTGGQFF. The chain links TRBV5-4 to TRBJ2-1; D may be TRBD2 (6 bases). The germline V and J ends were trimmed by 2 bases and 12 bases, with 12 bases remaining between them. Germline V lookup: CDR1 SGHNT, CDR2 YYREEE (reference sequence). The CDR3 spans 12 residues.

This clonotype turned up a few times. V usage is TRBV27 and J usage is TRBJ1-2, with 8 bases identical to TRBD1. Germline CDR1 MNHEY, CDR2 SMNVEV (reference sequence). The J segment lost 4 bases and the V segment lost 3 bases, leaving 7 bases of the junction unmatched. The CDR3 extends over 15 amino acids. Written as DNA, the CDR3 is TGTGCCAGCAGTTTTTCGGGACAGGAGGGCTATGGCTACACCTTC. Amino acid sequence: CASSFSGQEGYGYTF.

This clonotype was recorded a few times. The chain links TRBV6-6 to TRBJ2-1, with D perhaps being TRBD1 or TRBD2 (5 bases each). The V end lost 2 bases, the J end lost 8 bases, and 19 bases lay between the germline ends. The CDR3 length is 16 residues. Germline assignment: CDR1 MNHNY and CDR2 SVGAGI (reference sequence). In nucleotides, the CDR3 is TGTGCCAGCAGTTACAGGATCCCCACTAGGGGCGATGAGCAGTTCTTC. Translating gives CASSYRIPTRGDEQFF.

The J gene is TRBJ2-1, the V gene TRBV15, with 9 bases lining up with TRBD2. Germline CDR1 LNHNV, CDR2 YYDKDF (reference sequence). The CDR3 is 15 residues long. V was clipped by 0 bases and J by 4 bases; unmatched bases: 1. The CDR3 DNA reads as TGTGCCACCAGCAGAGACCTAGCGGGGTACAATGAGCAGTTCTTC. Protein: CATSRDLAGYNEQFF. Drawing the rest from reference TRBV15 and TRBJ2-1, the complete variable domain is DAMVIQNPRYQVTQFGKPVTLSCSQTLNHNVMYWYQQKSSQAPKLLFHYYDKDFNNEADTPDNFQSRRPNTSFCFLDIRSPGLGDTAMYLCATSRDLAGYNEQFFGPGTRLTVL.

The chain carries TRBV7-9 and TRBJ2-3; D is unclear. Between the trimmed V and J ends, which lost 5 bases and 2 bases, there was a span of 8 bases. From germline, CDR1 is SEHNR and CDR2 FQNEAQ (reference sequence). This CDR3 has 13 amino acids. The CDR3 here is CASSGSLTDTQYF. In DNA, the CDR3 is TGTGCCAGCAGCGGGTCCCTCACAGATACGCAGTATTTT.

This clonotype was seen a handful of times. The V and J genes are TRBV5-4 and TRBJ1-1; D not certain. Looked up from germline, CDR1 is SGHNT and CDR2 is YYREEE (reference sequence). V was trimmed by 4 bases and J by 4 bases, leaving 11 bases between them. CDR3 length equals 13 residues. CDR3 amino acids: CASSGKVLTEAFF. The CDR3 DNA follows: TGTGCCAGCAGCGGGAAGGTCCTCACTGAAGCTTTCTTT.

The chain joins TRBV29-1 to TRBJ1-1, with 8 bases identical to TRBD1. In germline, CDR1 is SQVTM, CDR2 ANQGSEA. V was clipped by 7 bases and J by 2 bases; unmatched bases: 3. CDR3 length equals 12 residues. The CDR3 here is CSAGTGNTEAFF. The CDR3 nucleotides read TGCAGCGCTGGGACAGGAAACACTGAAGCTTTCTTT.